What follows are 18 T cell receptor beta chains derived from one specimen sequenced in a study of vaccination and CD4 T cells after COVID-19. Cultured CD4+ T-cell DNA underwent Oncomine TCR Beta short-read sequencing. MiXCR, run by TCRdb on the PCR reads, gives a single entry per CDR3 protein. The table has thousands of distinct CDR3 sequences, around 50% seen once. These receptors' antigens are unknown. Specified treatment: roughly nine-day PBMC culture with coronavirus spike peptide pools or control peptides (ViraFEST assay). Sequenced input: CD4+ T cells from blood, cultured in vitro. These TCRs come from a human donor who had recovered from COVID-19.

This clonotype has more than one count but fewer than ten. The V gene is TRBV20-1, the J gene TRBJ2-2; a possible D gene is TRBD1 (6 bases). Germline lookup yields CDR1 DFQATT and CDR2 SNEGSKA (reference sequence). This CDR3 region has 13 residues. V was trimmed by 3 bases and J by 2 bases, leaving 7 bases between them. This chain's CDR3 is CSASGTNTGELFF. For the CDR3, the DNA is TGCAGTGCTAGCGGGACAAACACCGGGGAGCTGTTTTTT.

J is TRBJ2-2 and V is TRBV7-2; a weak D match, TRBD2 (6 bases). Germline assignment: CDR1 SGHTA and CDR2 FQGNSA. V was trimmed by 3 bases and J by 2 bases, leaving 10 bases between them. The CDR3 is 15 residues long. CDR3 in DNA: TGTGCCAGCAGCTTTCGGGCGGGAAACACCGGGGAGCTGTTTTTT. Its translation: CASSFRAGNTGELFF.

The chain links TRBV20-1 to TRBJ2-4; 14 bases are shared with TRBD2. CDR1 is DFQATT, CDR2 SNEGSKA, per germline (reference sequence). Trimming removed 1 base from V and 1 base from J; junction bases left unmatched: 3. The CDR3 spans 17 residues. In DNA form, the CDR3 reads TGCAGTGCTAGAGGACTAGCGGGAGGGACGGCCAAAAACATTCAGTACTTC. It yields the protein CSARGLAGGTAKNIQYF.

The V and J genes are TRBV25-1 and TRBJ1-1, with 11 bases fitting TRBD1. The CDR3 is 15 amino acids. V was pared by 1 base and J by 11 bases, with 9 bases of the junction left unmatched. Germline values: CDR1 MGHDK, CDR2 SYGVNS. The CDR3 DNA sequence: TGTGCCAGCAGTGAATGGGACAGGGGGGGATTAGCGGCTTTCTTT. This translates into CASSEWDRGGLAAFF.

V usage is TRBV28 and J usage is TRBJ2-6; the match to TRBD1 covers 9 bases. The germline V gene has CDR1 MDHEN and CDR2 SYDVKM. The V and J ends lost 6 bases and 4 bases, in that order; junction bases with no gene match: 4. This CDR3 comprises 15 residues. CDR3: CASRTGGSGANVLTF. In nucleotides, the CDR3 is TGTGCCAGCAGGACAGGGGGGTCGGGGGCCAACGTCCTGACTTTC.

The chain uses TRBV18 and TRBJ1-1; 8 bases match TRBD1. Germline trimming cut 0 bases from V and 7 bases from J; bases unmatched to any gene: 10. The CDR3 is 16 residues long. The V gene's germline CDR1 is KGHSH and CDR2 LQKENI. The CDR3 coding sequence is TGTGCCAGCTCACCACCTGGACAGGCCAGGGGGCTTGAAGCTTTCTTT. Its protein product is CASSPPGQARGLEAFF. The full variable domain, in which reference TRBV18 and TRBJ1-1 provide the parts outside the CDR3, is NAGVMQNPRHLVRRRGQEARLRCSPMKGHSHVYWYRQLPEEGLKFMVYLQKENIIDESGMPKERFSAEFPKEGPSILRIQQVVRGDSAAYFCASSPPGQARGLEAFFGQGTRLTVV.

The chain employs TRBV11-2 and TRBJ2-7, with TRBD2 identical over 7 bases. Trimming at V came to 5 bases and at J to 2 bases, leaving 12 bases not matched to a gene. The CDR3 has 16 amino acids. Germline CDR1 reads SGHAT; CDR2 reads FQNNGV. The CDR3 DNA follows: TGTGCCAGCAGCCCCAAGGGGCGGGAGCCTACCTACGAGCAGTACTTC. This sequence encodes CASSPKGREPTYEQYF.

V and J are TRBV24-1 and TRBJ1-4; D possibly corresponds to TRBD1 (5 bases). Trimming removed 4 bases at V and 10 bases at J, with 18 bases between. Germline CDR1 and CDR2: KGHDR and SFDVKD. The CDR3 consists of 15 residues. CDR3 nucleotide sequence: TGTGCCACCAGTGACGGTAGGGCAGGGTACGGAAAACTGTTTTTT. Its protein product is CATSDGRAGYGKLFF.

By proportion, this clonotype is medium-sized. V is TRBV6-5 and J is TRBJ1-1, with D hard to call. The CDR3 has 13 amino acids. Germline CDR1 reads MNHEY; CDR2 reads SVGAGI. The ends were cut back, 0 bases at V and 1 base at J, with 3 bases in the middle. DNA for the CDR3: TGTGCCAGCAGTTACTCTCAGAACACTGAAGCTTTCTTT. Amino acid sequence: CASSYSQNTEAFF.

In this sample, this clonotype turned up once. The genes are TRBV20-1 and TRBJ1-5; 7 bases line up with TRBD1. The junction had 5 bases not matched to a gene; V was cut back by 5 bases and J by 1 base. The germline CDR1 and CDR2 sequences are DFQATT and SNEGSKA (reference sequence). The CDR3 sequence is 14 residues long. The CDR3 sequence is CSAPQGSSNQPQHF. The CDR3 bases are TGCAGTGCTCCACAGGGGAGCAGCAATCAGCCCCAGCATTTT.

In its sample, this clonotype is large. The CDR3 DNA follows: TGCAGCGTGGGTGGGGACAGGACACTCTACGAGCAGTACTTC. Its translation is CSVGGDRTLYEQYF. The gene calls are TRBV29-1 and TRBJ2-7, with 8 positions matching TRBD1. Unmatched junction bases numbered 10, after V lost 6 bases and J lost 3 bases. The CDR3 extends over 14 amino acids. From germline, CDR1 is SQVTM and CDR2 ANQGSEA.

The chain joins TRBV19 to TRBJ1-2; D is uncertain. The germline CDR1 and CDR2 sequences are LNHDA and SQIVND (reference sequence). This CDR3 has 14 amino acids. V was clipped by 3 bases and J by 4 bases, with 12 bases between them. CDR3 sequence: CASSMLTAGYGYTF. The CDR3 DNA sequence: TGTGCCAGTAGTATGCTCACGGCGGGCTATGGCTACACCTTC.

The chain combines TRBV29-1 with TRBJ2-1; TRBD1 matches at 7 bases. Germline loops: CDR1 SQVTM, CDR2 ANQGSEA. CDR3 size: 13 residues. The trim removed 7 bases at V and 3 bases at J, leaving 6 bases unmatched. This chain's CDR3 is CSAERQGYNEQFF. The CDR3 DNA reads TGCAGCGCAGAGCGACAGGGCTACAATGAGCAGTTCTTC.

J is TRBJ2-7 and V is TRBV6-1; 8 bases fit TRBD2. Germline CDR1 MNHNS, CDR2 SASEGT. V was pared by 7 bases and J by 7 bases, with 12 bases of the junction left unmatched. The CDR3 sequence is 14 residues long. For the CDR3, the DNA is TGTGCCAGCACCGCGGGAGCGGGGGCCGGGGAGCAGTACTTC. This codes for CASTAGAGAGEQYF.

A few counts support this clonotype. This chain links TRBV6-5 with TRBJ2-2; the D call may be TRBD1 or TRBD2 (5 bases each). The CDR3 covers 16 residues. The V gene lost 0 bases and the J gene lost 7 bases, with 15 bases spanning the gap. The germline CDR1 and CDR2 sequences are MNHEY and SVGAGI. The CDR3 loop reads CASSYSIRGAGGELFF. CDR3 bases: TGTGCCAGCAGTTACTCGATAAGAGGGGCCGGCGGGGAGCTGTTTTTT.

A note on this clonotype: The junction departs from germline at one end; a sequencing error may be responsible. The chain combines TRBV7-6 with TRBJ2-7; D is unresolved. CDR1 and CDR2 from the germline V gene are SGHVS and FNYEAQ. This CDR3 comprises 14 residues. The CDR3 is CASSLSGPPAEQYF. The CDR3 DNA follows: TGTGCTAGCAGCTTATCCGGGCCCCCGGCGGAGCAGTACTTC.

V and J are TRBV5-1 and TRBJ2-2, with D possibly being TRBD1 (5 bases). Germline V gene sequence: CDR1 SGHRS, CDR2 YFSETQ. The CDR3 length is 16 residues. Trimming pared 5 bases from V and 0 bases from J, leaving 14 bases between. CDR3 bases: TGCGCCAGCAGTAAGGGGCGCAACGCGAACACCGGGGAGCTGTTTTTT. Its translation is CASSKGRNANTGELFF.

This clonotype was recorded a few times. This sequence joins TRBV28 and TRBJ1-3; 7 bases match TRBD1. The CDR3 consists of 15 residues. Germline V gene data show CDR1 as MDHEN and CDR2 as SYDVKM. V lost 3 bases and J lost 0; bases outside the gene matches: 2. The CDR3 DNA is TGTGCCAGCAGTTTCCCAGGGGGCTCTGGAAACACCATATATTTT. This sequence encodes CASSFPGGSGNTIYF.